The rows below give T cell receptor beta chains drawn from one sample of a study of CXCR3-negative and CXCR3-positive naive CD8 T cells. TCRdb reanalyzed the 5' RACE reads and collapses them to one entry per CDR3 protein, without DNA. Its table records 75,000 or so distinct CDR3 sequences. The specimen sequenced was naive CXCR3- CD8+ T cells from blood. These receptors were taken from a human donor in good health. Some clones in this sample may be carry-over from other donors' samples. Each CDR3 is given with its conserved first and last residue. The order of the fields is V gene, J gene, CDR3 protein.

TRBV28,TRBJ2-1,CASTIEGSGYNEQFF
TRBV9,TRBJ2-7,CASSATGFNEQYF
TRBV20-1,TRBJ2-5,CSARDLVVAGGQETQYF
TRBV9,TRBJ1-1,CASSAGGIVNTEAFF
TRBV29-1,TRBJ1-2,CSVDAPIVGTGDLNYGYTF
TRBV7-6,TRBJ2-1,CASSRILLGYNEQFF
TRBV15,TRBJ2-2,CATSRVGALVEDAGELFF
TRBV12-3/TRBV12-4,TRBJ2-1,CASSRRDIRPGLAGGGLYNEQFF
TRBV28,TRBJ1-2,CASSSSRKGAFDYGYTF
TRBV29-1,TRBJ2-2,CSLDFEGNTGELFF
TRBV5-1,TRBJ2-5,CASSNPLEDREKETQYF
TRBV4-3,TRBJ2-3,CASSQDRGGGDTQYF
TRBV4-1,TRBJ2-1,CASSPDQPGLAVYNEQFF
TRBV27,TRBJ2-7,CASSLFGGYSYEQYF
TRBV20-1,TRBJ2-7,CSAGRGYEQYF
TRBV29-1,TRBJ2-1,CSVIAVDVNEQFF
TRBV21-1,TRBJ2-7,CASSSPPGRTYEQYF
TRBV6-2/TRBV6-3,TRBJ2-1,CASRVYNEQFF
TRBV28,TRBJ2-7,CASSSSRTFNEQYF
TRBV29-1,TRBJ2-1,CSVPQGAGEQFF
TRBV10-1,TRBJ2-1,CASSDAGDREQFF
TRBV29-1,TRBJ1-2,CSVEAGQSYGYTF
TRBV27,TRBJ1-1,CASSLGGPALNTEAFF
TRBV10-3,TRBJ2-1,CAISESGLAGELEQFF
TRBV12-3/TRBV12-4,TRBJ2-1,CASSSLEGPTYNEQFF
TRBV29-1,TRBJ1-1,CSVGPRQGAAFF
TRBV7-9,TRBJ1-1,CASSLGRWNTEAFF
TRBV29-1,TRBJ1-1,CSVVVRRKAFF
TRBV2,TRBJ2-5,CATLGGPETQYF
TRBV29-1,TRBJ2-2,CSVEIAAYTGELFF
TRBV6-5,TRBJ2-2,CASSPGTGDTGELFF
TRBV4-1,TRBJ1-1,CASSLLFDTEAFF
TRBV29-1,TRBJ1-1,CSVLGTGKNTEAFF
TRBV12-3/TRBV12-4,TRBJ2-5,CASSTSDQETQYF
TRBV9,TRBJ1-2,CASSDLGQVTAYGYTF
TRBV7-6,TRBJ1-1,CASSLSASWPRGGRATEAFF
TRBV29-1,TRBJ2-2,CSVETGTGELFF
TRBV20-1,TRBJ1-2,CSAPGGGGYTF
TRBV9,TRBJ2-1,CASSVDLTEQFF
TRBV5-1,TRBJ1-2,CASSPLPPGANYGYTF
TRBV6-2/TRBV6-3,TRBJ2-5,CASSTGERQETQYF
TRBV12-3/TRBV12-4,TRBJ1-5,CASSLGDGNQPQHF
TRBV12-3/TRBV12-4,TRBJ2-3,CASSPTGEGTQYF
TRBV29-1,TRBJ2-7,CSGTGHYSYEQYF
TRBV28,TRBJ2-5,CASSLALETQYF
TRBV20-1,TRBJ2-7,CSARDRGPAYEQYF